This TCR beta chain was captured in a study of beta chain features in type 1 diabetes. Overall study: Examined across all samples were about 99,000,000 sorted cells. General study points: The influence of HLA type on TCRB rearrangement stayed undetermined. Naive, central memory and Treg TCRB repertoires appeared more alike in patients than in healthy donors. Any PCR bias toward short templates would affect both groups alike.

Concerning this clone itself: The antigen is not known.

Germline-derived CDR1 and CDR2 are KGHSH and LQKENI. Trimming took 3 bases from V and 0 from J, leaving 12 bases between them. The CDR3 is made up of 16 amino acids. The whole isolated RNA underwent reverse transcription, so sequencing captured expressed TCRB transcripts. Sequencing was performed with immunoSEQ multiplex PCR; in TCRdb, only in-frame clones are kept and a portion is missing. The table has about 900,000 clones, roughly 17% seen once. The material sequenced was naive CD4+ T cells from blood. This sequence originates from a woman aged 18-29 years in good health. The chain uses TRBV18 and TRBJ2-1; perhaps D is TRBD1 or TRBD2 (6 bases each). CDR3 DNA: TGTGCCAGCTCACCGGCCGGAGGGGGCTCCTACAATGAGCAGTTCTTC. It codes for CASSPAGGGSYNEQFF.